Shown below are 23 T cell receptor beta chains from a single sample sequenced in a study of beta chain features in type 1 diabetes. TCRB transcripts that were expressed got sequenced, as all of the isolated RNA had been reverse transcribed. The method was immunoSEQ multiplex PCR; TCRdb's version includes in-frame clones alone and lacks a portion of them. The data contain around 150,000 clones, 6.9% of them seen just once; the ten biggest clones take up 1.1% to 1.5%. The sequenced sample consisted of central memory CD4+ T cells from blood. The receptor set was obtained from a woman aged 25 to 45 in good health.

The chain joins TRBV5-4 to TRBJ2-5; D may be TRBD2 (7 bases). V lost 4 bases and J 2 bases, leaving 21 bases between the germline ends. The CDR3 sequence is 17 residues long. Per the germline V gene, CDR1 is SGHNT and CDR2 is YYREEE (reference sequence). The CDR3, as DNA: TGTGCCAGCAGCCGACAAACGGGAGGACAGCCACAAGAGACCCAGTACTTC. Translated, it gives CASSRQTGGQPQETQYF.

This chain links TRBV7-9 with TRBJ2-7; 8 bases align to TRBD2. CDR3 length: 16 amino acids. J gave up 12 bases and V 1 base, and 17 bases lay outside the gene matches. CDR1 SEHNR and CDR2 FQNEAQ come from the germline V gene (reference sequence). The CDR3 DNA follows: TGTGCCAGCAGCTTAGACCCTTTTAGCGGGATACCCTCCCTGTACTTC. It specifies CASSLDPFSGIPSLYF.

The chain carries TRBV28 and TRBJ1-5; the match to TRBD1 covers 7 bases. In germline, CDR1 is MDHEN, CDR2 SYDVKM. V dropped 4 bases and J dropped 4; count of bases not matched to a gene: 7. The CDR3 consists of 15 residues. Here the CDR3 DNA reads TGTGCCAGCAGTTACACAGGGGCAGGGAATCAGCCCCAGCATTTT. Encoded protein: CASSYTGAGNQPQHF.

This clone has only a few counts. The chain recombines TRBV25-1 with TRBJ1-2, with TRBD1 matching 8 bases. The J segment lost 8 bases and the V segment lost 2 bases, leaving 13 bases of the junction unmatched. Looked up from germline, CDR1 is MGHDK and CDR2 is SYGVNS. This CDR3 spans 16 amino acids. The CDR3 bases are TGTGCCAGCAGTGAAAAAGGGACAGGCCTCGAGTGGGGCTACACCTTC. This codes for CASSEKGTGLEWGYTF.

This clone was counted between two and nine times. This chain uses TRBV27 with TRBJ2-5; 12 nucleotides line up with TRBD2. V lost 2 bases, J lost 6 bases, and 13 bases stayed unmatched. This CDR3 is 18 amino acids long. The germline V gene encodes CDR1 MNHEY and CDR2 SMNVEV (reference sequence). CDR3 region: CASSLRLAGVSVGKTQYF. For the CDR3, the DNA is TGTGCCAGCAGTTTAAGACTAGCGGGAGTATCAGTTGGGAAGACCCAGTACTTC.

This clone appeared a few times. The chain combines TRBV6-1 with TRBJ1-2, with D tentatively TRBD1 (6 bases). Per the germline V gene, CDR1 is MNHNS and CDR2 is SASEGT. The CDR3 runs 13 residues. The ends were cut back, 3 bases at V and 5 bases at J, with 10 bases in the middle. CDR3: CASSDLQGYGYTF. The CDR3 coding sequence is TGTGCCAGCAGTGACTTACAGGGTTATGGCTACACCTTC.

This clone was recorded a few times. The chain combines TRBV7-2 with TRBJ2-2; 7 positions match TRBD2. Trimming took 1 base from V and 4 from J; bases not matched to a gene: 6. Germline lookup yields CDR1 SGHTA and CDR2 FQGNSA. The CDR3 has 16 residues. CDR3 loop: CASSLVRWEGTGELFF. CDR3 DNA sequence: TGTGCCAGCAGCTTAGTCCGGTGGGAGGGCACCGGGGAGCTGTTTTTT.

This clone was found many times. This rearrangement joins TRBV5-5 to TRBJ2-1; D not certain. Germline CDR1 SGHKS, CDR2 YYEKEE (reference sequence). The CDR3 extends over 15 amino acids. V gave up 0 bases and J gave up 4 bases, with 11 bases separating them. Here the CDR3 reads CASSLALAAYNEQFF. CDR3 nucleotide sequence: TGTGCCAGCAGCTTGGCCTTGGCAGCGTACAATGAGCAGTTCTTC.

The chain uses TRBV7-2 and TRBJ1-2; D is possibly TRBD1 (6 bases). V was trimmed by 1 base and J by 6 bases, leaving 12 bases between them. The germline CDR1 and CDR2 sequences are SGHTA and FQGNSA. CDR3 length equals 14 residues. CDR3 loop: CASSLDTGKDGYTF. DNA of the CDR3: TGTGCCAGCAGCTTAGATACAGGGAAAGATGGCTACACCTTC.

In this sample, this clone turned up many times. This chain's CDR3 is CASSLASTAGEQFF. The DNA of the CDR3 is TGTGCCAGCAGCTTAGCCTCGACGGCGGGAGAACAGTTCTTC. V usage is TRBV7-9 and J usage is TRBJ2-1; 7 bases are shared with TRBD2. V lost 0 bases, J lost 13 bases, and 9 bases stayed unmatched. The CDR3 totals 14 residues. Germline V gene data show CDR1 as SEHNR and CDR2 as FQNEAQ (reference sequence).

The table lists this clone with a few counts. V and J are TRBV11-2 and TRBJ2-7; D unclear. Trimming stripped 2 bases from V and 5 bases from J, with 13 bases between. Germline V gives CDR1 SGHAT, CDR2 FQNNGV. The CDR3 has 14 amino acids. CDR3 coding DNA: TGTGCCAGCAGCTTAACAGAAAGGTTTCACGAGCAGTACTTC. This sequence encodes CASSLTERFHEQYF.

This clone occurred a few times. The chain is built from TRBV28 and TRBJ2-1, with 9 bases identical to TRBD2. V trimming: 8 bases; J trimming: 0 bases; junction bases outside the gene matches: 8. This CDR3 comprises 16 residues. Germline CDR1 and CDR2: MDHEN and SYDVKM. CDR3 in DNA: TGTGCCAGCGGGTTAGCGGGGGAGTTCTCCTACAATGAGCAGTTCTTC. The encoded protein is CASGLAGEFSYNEQFF.

This clone occurred a few times. This sequence joins TRBV6-1 and TRBJ2-3, with D maybe TRBD1 (5 bases). CDR1 and CDR2 (germline): MNHNS, SASEGT. CDR3 length: 17 residues. Trimming removed 4 bases at V and 2 bases at J, with 19 bases between. Here the CDR3 reads CASSAGRAMLNTDTQYF. In nucleotides, the CDR3 is TGTGCCAGCAGTGCTGGCAGGGCGATGTTGAACACAGATACGCAGTATTTT.

The chain employs TRBV9 and TRBJ2-7, with no clear D. CDR1 and CDR2 (germline): SGDLS, YYNGEE. The length of the CDR3 is 14 residues. Trimming cost V 0 bases and J 0 bases, with 7 bases left between them. CDR3 nucleotide sequence: TGTGCCAGCAGCGTAGGTCCGTACTCCTACGAGCAGTACTTC. This encodes CASSVGPYSYEQYF.

This CDR3 reads CASSLTAEGYNEQFF. The DNA of the CDR3 is TGTGCCAGCAGCTTAACAGCGGAGGGGTACAATGAGCAGTTCTTC. This rearrangement joins TRBV7-3 to TRBJ2-1, with a weak D call TRBD2 (6 bases). V gave up 0 bases and J gave up 4 bases, with 10 bases separating them. The CDR3 runs 15 residues. Germline values: CDR1 SGHTA, CDR2 FQGTGA. Full variable domain (missing parts from reference TRBV7-3 and TRBJ2-1): GAGVSQTPSNKVTEKGKYVELRCDPISGHTALYWYRQSLGQGPEFLIYFQGTGAADDSGLPNDRFFAVRPEGSVSTLKIQRTERGDSAVYLCASSLTAEGYNEQFFGPGTRLTVL.

The chain uses TRBV6-5 and TRBJ2-5; TRBD2 matches at 7 bases. The CDR3 extends over 14 amino acids. Trimming removed 11 bases from V and 5 bases from J; junction bases left unmatched: 14. Germline V gene lookup returns CDR1 MNHEY and CDR2 SVGAGI. CDR3 DNA sequence: TGTGCCCTCAACCGGGGACTATTTCGTGAGACCCAGTACTTC. It translates to CALNRGLFRETQYF.

The chain joins TRBV6-5 to TRBJ1-3; 7 positions agree with TRBD1. CDR3 size: 15 residues. Germline CDR1 is MNHEY and CDR2 is SVGAGI. The trim removed 6 bases at V and 0 bases at J, leaving 5 bases unmatched. The CDR3 here is CASRVRDSSGNTIYF. The CDR3 DNA follows: TGTGCCAGCAGGGTCCGGGACAGCTCTGGAAACACCATATATTTT.

The rearrangement links TRBV2 to TRBJ2-7, with 7 bases lining up with TRBD1. This CDR3 contains 15 residues. J was trimmed by 0 bases and V by 6 bases; bases with no gene match: 8. Germline V lookup: CDR1 SNHLY, CDR2 FYNNEI. The CDR3 protein is CASRKEGGGSYEQYF. CDR3 nucleotides: TGTGCCAGCAGGAAGGAAGGGGGCGGCTCCTACGAGCAGTACTTC.

J is TRBJ2-5 and V is TRBV18; TRBD2 is a possible D gene (6 bases). The J call is in doubt because the DNA end fits TRBJ2-7 better. CDR1 KGHSH and CDR2 LQKENI come from the germline V gene. This CDR3 has 13 residues. CDR3 DNA sequence: TGTGCCAGCTCACCGGGACTGCAGTACGAGCAGTACTTC. Protein product: CASSPGLQYEQYF.

This clone was counted a few times. The rearrangement joins TRBV5-4 to TRBJ2-2; 12 nucleotides agree with TRBD2. The V segment lost 4 bases and the J segment 4 bases; nucleotides outside the gene matches: 14. CDR1 SGHNT and CDR2 YYREEE come from the germline V gene (reference sequence). There are 19 residues in the CDR3. CDR3 coding DNA: TGTGCCAGCAGCCCCAAAGGCCTAGCGGGAGGGCCAGGCACCGGGGAGCTGTTTTTT. Its translation: CASSPKGLAGGPGTGELFF. The full variable domain, rest sourced from reference TRBV5-4 and TRBJ2-2, is ETGVTQSPTHLIKTRGQQVTLRCSSQSGHNTVSWYQQALGQGPQFIFQYYREEENGRGNFPPRFSGLQFPNYSSELNVNALELDDSALYLCASSPKGLAGGPGTGELFFGEGSRLTVL.

The rearrangement joins TRBV6-5 to TRBJ2-1; the match to TRBD2 covers 8 bases. Per the germline V gene, CDR1 is MNHEY and CDR2 is SVGAGI. Trimming at V came to 5 bases and at J to 4 bases, leaving 4 bases not matched to a gene. This CDR3 is 14 amino acids long. DNA of the CDR3: TGTGCCAGCAGTATGGGACTAGAGTACAATGAGCAGTTCTTC. Translated: CASSMGLEYNEQFF.

V usage is TRBV5-1 and J usage is TRBJ1-3; D is ambiguous. The CDR3 runs to 17 residues. Germline V CDR1 and CDR2: SGHRS, YFSETQ. Trimming took off 0 bases at V and 4 bases at J, with 17 bases between the two ends. The CDR3: CASSLGHGVKDGNTIYF. The CDR3 DNA sequence: TGCGCCAGCAGCTTGGGACACGGGGTAAAGGACGGAAACACCATATATTTT.

This clone occurred a few times. This chain links TRBV4-3 with TRBJ2-1; 10 bases line up with TRBD2. This CDR3 is 16 amino acids long. Per germline, CDR1 LGHNA and CDR2 YSLEER. Unmatched junction bases numbered 7, after V lost 0 bases and J lost 8 bases. This CDR3 reads CASSQDWASGSYEQFF. CDR3 DNA sequence: TGCGCCAGCAGCCAAGATTGGGCTAGCGGGAGCTATGAGCAGTTCTTC.